These 18 T cell receptor beta chains came from one sample sequenced in a study of a mutant IDH1 vaccine in newly diagnosed glioma. Regarding time point: baseline, week 1 (first vaccination visit). Treatment in this sample: pre-vaccination baseline after standard-of-care therapy. TCRdb's copy holds only in-frame clones and misses some; the assay was immunoSEQ multiplex PCR. The sample contains about 67,000 clones, around 88% of which appear only once. Sequences were derived from peripheral blood mononuclear cells (PBMCs), sampled from a glioma patient treated with radiotherapy, temozolomide or both. These receptors all come from a woman aged 18-30 years with glioma. Some clones in this sample may be carry-over from other donors' samples.

The chain links TRBV11-3 to TRBJ1-2, with D maybe TRBD1 (6 bases). Trimming took 1 base from V and 8 from J, leaving 11 bases between them. The CDR3 is 13 residues long. The germline V gene has CDR1 SGHNT and CDR2 YENEEA. CDR3 sequence (DNA): TGTGCCAGCAGCTTAGGGGGGCCTACCGGCTACACCTTC. Amino acid sequence: CASSLGGPTGYTF.

The sample holds one count of this clone. Mismatch with germline at one junction end may stem from a read error. The chain carries TRBV7-8 and TRBJ2-1; no firm D call. The CDR3 contains 16 residues. Germline lookup yields CDR1 SGHVS and CDR2 FQNEAQ. The CDR3, as DNA: TGTGCCAGCAGCTCGCGGCTGCGGAGCTCCTACAATGGGCAGTTCTTC. Its translation is CASSSRLRSSYNGQFF.

V usage is TRBV9 and J usage is TRBJ2-7, with 11 bases lining up with TRBD2. The CDR3 covers 16 residues. In germline, CDR1 is SGDLS, CDR2 YYNGEE. V lost 3 bases to trimming and J lost 7 bases; unmatched junction nucleotides: 12. CDR3: CASSGLLAGEFWEQYF. CDR3 DNA sequence: TGTGCCAGCAGCGGCTTACTAGCGGGAGAGTTTTGGGAGCAGTACTTC.

The chain is built from TRBV5-4 and TRBJ1-1; possibly TRBD1 for D (5 bases). Germline lookup yields CDR1 SGHNT and CDR2 YYREEE (reference sequence). CDR3 length: 15 amino acids. With 1 base removed from V and 4 bases from J, the gap between germline ends came to 14 bases. This CDR3 is CASSLRGSPSTEAFF. The CDR3 DNA sequence: TGTGCCAGCAGCTTGAGGGGTTCCCCGAGCACTGAAGCTTTCTTT.

The chain links TRBV9 to TRBJ1-2, with D perhaps matching TRBD1 (5 bases). Trimming removed 0 bases at V and 0 bases at J, with 9 bases between. This CDR3 contains 15 residues. Germline assignment: CDR1 SGDLS and CDR2 YYNGEE. The CDR3 DNA reads as TGTGCCAGCAGCGTAGAGGCAGGGCCTAACTATGGCTACACCTTC. This gives the protein CASSVEAGPNYGYTF. Complete variable domain (other parts from reference TRBV9 and TRBJ1-2): DSGVTQTPKHLITATGQRVTLRCSPRSGDLSVYWYQQSLDQGLQFLIQYYNGEERAKGNILERFSAQQFPDLHSELNLSSLELGDSALYFCASSVEAGPNYGYTFGSGTRLTVV.

The CDR3 coding sequence is TGTGCCAGCAGCTTAGGACGGGCCTATGGCTACACCTTC. Its translation is CASSLGRAYGYTF. The V call is TRBV11-3, the J call TRBJ1-2; D is unresolved. This CDR3 is built from 13 residues. V lost 1 base to trimming and J lost 4 bases, with 7 bases between them. Germline assignment: CDR1 SGHNT and CDR2 YENEEA.

The rearrangement uses TRBV29-1 and TRBJ1-2, with D uncertain. Germline V gene sequence: CDR1 SQVTM, CDR2 ANQGSEA. The CDR3 spans 14 residues. Trimming removed 4 bases from V and 0 bases from J, with 12 bases in between. The DNA of the CDR3 is TGCAGCGTTGGTAAAAGCGGAGCTAACTATGGCTACACCTTC. It codes for CSVGKSGANYGYTF.

The chain links TRBV15 to TRBJ1-4; the D gene is possibly TRBD1 (5 bases). V was shortened by 0 bases and J by 7 bases, with 9 bases between the two germline ends. This CDR3 region has 14 residues. CDR1 and CDR2 from the germline V gene are LNHNV and YYDKDF (reference sequence). The CDR3 nucleotides are TGTGCCACCAGCAGAGAAGGGGTGGGTGAAAAACTGTTTTTT. It encodes CATSREGVGEKLFF. Using reference TRBV15 and TRBJ1-4 for the parts outside the CDR3, the full variable domain is DAMVIQNPRYQVTQFGKPVTLSCSQTLNHNVMYWYQQKSSQAPKLLFHYYDKDFNNEADTPDNFQSRRPNTSFCFLDIRSPGLGDTAMYLCATSREGVGEKLFFGSGTQLSVL.

The rearrangement uses TRBV23-1 and TRBJ1-4; 9 nucleotides line up with TRBD1. TRBV23-1 is an ORF for which the function is uncertain. The CDR3 sequence is 15 residues long. J was trimmed by 7 bases and V by 0 bases; bases with no gene match: 3. In DNA form, the CDR3 reads TGCGCCAGCAGTCAATCCGGGACAGGGTCTGAAAAACTGTTTTTT. The encoded protein is CASSQSGTGSEKLFF.

The CDR3 DNA sequence: TGTGCCAGCAGCTTAGGGTTCGGGAGCGGGGACTACAATGAGCAGTTCTTC. Protein product: CASSLGFGSGDYNEQFF. This chain uses TRBV7-2 with TRBJ2-1; TRBD2 matches 7 bases. The CDR3 length is 17 residues. Germline-derived CDR1 and CDR2 are SGHTA and FQGNSA. The V segment lost 1 base and the J segment 3 bases; nucleotides outside the gene matches: 9. Supplemented by reference TRBV7-2 and TRBJ2-1, the full variable domain reads GAGVSQSPSNKVTEKGKDVELRCDPISGHTALYWYRQSLGQGLEFLIYFQGNSAPDKSGLPSDRFSAERTGGSVSTLTIQRTQQEDSAVYLCASSLGFGSGDYNEQFFGPGTRLTVL.

The J gene is TRBJ1-5, the V gene TRBV6-5; D call uncertain. The germline gives CDR1 MNHEY, CDR2 SVGAGI. Trimming cost V 6 bases and J 1 base, with 13 bases left between them. The CDR3 totals 15 residues. The CDR3 reads CASRVIADSNQPQHF. The CDR3 bases are TGTGCCAGCAGGGTAATAGCGGACAGCAATCAGCCCCAGCATTTT.

The genes are TRBV29-1 and TRBJ1-2; 7 nucleotides line up with TRBD1. The V gene end was trimmed by 3 bases and the J gene end by 3 bases; junction bases not matched to a gene: 10. Germline lookup yields CDR1 SQVTM and CDR2 ANQGSEA. The CDR3 runs to 15 residues. In DNA, the CDR3 is TGCAGCGTTGAGGGGGTGGGCAGGGGGTACTATGGCTACACCTTC. It translates to CSVEGVGRGYYGYTF.

The chain recombines TRBV10-3 with TRBJ2-3; unclear D gene. Germline V gene lookup returns CDR1 ENHRY and CDR2 SYGVKD. V was cut by 2 bases and J by 2 bases, with 5 bases left in between. There are 13 residues in the CDR3. In DNA form, the CDR3 reads TGTGCCATCAGTGAGCCCAACACAGATACGCAGTATTTT. Amino acids: CAISEPNTDTQYF.

The chain joins TRBV14 to TRBJ1-6; D is unresolved. From germline, CDR1 is SGHDN and CDR2 FVKESK. This CDR3 spans 20 amino acids. V gave up 4 bases and J gave up 1 base, with 23 bases separating them. The CDR3 nucleotides read TGTGCCAGCAGCCCACGCTCGGGGAAACGGTCGGGATCCTATAATTCACCCCTCCACTTT. Translating gives CASSPRSGKRSGSYNSPLHF.

The V call is TRBV25-1, the J call TRBJ2-2, with no clear D. Per the germline V gene, CDR1 is MGHDK and CDR2 is SYGVNS. The CDR3 covers 11 residues. The V and J ends lost 4 bases and 7 bases respectively, with 4 bases between them. The CDR3 region has the DNA TGTGCCAGCAGTGTGGTCGGGGAGCTGTTTTTT. Protein: CASSVVGELFF.

The chain couples TRBV7-2 to TRBJ2-1; D may be TRBD1 (6 bases). V gave up 5 bases and J gave up 8 bases, with 16 bases separating them. Per the germline V gene, CDR1 is SGHTA and CDR2 is FQGNSA. The length of the CDR3 is 14 residues. The CDR3 region has the DNA TGTGCCAGCAGCAACCAGGGGATGTCCCATGAGCAGTTCTTC. The encoded protein is CASSNQGMSHEQFF.

The V call is TRBV5-1, the J call TRBJ1-1; no firm D call. The V and J ends lost 4 bases and 0 bases respectively, with 10 bases between them. Germline V CDR1 and CDR2: SGHRS, YFSETQ. This CDR3 has 14 residues. The CDR3 region is CASSLGLLNTEAFF. CDR3 in DNA: TGCGCCAGCAGCCTCGGACTGTTGAACACTGAAGCTTTCTTT. The whole variable domain, remainder taken from reference TRBV5-1 and TRBJ1-1, is KAGVTQTPRYLIKTRGQQVTLSCSPISGHRSVSWYQQTPGQGLQFLFEYFSETQRNKGNFPGRFSGRQFSNSRSEMNVSTLELGDSALYLCASSLGLLNTEAFFGQGTRLTVV.

The chain combines TRBV6-6 with TRBJ1-5; D remains unclear. Germline V lookup: CDR1 MNHNY, CDR2 SVGAGI (reference sequence). The V and J ends lost 2 bases and 0 bases respectively, with 5 bases between them. This CDR3 region has 14 residues. As DNA, the CDR3 is TGTGCCAGCAGTTACAGCCATAGCAATCAGCCCCAGCATTTT. Translating it yields CASSYSHSNQPQHF.